This T cell receptor beta chain derives from a study of cytomegalovirus exposure and HLA in healthy donors. Across the whole study: The 100 to 150 validation repertoires and the approximately 700 first-cohort repertoires shared a platform, a later analysis reported.

Notes on the study in general: With high specificity and sensitivity, the classifier reportedly diagnosed cytomegalovirus status.

The count of this clone is one. Its antigen remains unknown. Germline CDR1 and CDR2: SGHAT and FQNNGV. V was cut by 6 bases and J by 3 bases, with 12 bases left in between. This CDR3 has 14 amino acids. Sequenced by immunoSEQ multiplex PCR; TCRdb stores in-frame clones only, minus some. The top ten clones hold around 3.3% of a sample with around 260,000 clones, about nine tenths of them seen once. Sequencing was performed on PBMCs. The receptor's source is a woman aged 25 to 39 in good health and CMV-seronegative. V usage is TRBV11-2 and J usage is TRBJ2-1, with D unresolved. CDR3 region: CASRYTDYYNEQFF. CDR3 nucleotides: TGTGCCAGCAGGTATACAGATTACTACAATGAGCAGTTCTTC. The full variable domain, in which reference TRBV11-2 and TRBJ2-1 provide the parts outside the CDR3, is EAGVAQSPRYKIIEKRQSVAFWCNPISGHATLYWYQQILGQGPKLLIQFQNNGVVDDSQLPKDRFSAERLKGVDSTLKIQPAKLEDSAVYLCASRYTDYYNEQFFGPGTRLTVL.